These T cell receptor beta chains were read from a single sample in a study of blood T cell repertoires in COVID-19. The assay was immunoSEQ multiplex PCR, and TCRdb's table has in-frame clones only and misses some. The table has approximately 260,000 clones, 80% to 90% seen once; the top ten hold less than 5%. Sequencing was carried out using peripheral blood. These receptors came from a middle-aged woman who had recovered from COVID-19. CDR3s include the opening cysteine and the closing phenylalanine or tryptophan. The D gene is left open where the match is weak.

TRBV27,TRBD2,CASLGLAGGNEQFF
TRBV24-1,NA,CATSPEQLNTGELFF
TRBV7-3,NA,CASSSDIPSGANVLTF
TRBV6-1,NA,CASSEEFWREAFF
TRBV15,NA,CATSREGGQGPQHF
TRBV11-2,NA,CASSLEGSHYGYTF
TRBV5-4,TRBD1,CASSTRDRAYNEQFF
TRBV30,TRBD2,CAWSFGLGGTSGELFF
TRBV10-1,NA,CASRPEASNYGYTF
TRBV7-9,TRBD2,CASSPGLAGEQYF
TRBV12-5,TRBD2,CASGLTLTGGGAPETQYF
TRBV2,TRBD2,CASLSGNLGTQYF
TRBV19,TRBD1,CASRTGTEDTEAFF
TRBV15,TRBD1,CATSRDGAGGINYGYTF
TRBV9,NA,CASSPGQNTEAFF
TRBV4-1,NA,CASSHPLGGANVLTF
TRBV4-3,TRBD2,CASSQVPLLADPNWNEQFF
TRBV5-4,TRBD2,CASSLGGGRAGKVEQFF
TRBV9,NA,CASSVGAAGNTIYF
TRBV7-2,NA,CASSTQGGGRGFGRYTF
TRBV5-6,NA,CASSHTEETQYF
TRBV4-2,NA,CASSQGSISKETQYF
TRBV19,NA,CASSEGHFKADGYTF
TRBV3-1/TRBV3-2,NA,CASGELSSYNSPLHF
TRBV9,TRBD1,CASSWGTVSEAFF
TRBV11-2,NA,CASSSRTALMTLAKNIQYF
TRBV12-5,TRBD1,CASGLVRTGMVGTGELFF
TRBV11-2,TRBD1,CASSTRQGPKREQYF
TRBV14,NA,CASSLGGQRAEELFF
TRBV5-1,TRBD1,CASSGLGGTGDSYEQYF
TRBV10-3,NA,CAISESAGWIQETQYF
TRBV18,NA,CASSPQSNQPQHF
TRBV7-9,NA,CASSRRSSYNEQFF
TRBV5-1,NA,CASSFGGRGGYTF
TRBV19,TRBD1,CASFTTGQLHTGELFF